A single sample is the source of the 22 T cell receptor beta chains below, sequenced in a study of CD8+ T cells in alopecia areata. The treatment here: oral pan-JAK inhibitor, 5-10 mg twice daily. cDNA reverse transcribed from extracted RNA served as the sequencing template. Method: immunoSEQ multiplex PCR; TCRdb's copy keeps in-frame clones and lacks some. This sample yields 110,000 to 150,000 clones, of which about 51% are seen a single time; about 16% belongs to the top ten. Sequencing was performed on CD8+ T cells sorted from blood, taken at week 4, from a patient treated with tofacitinib. The source of these receptors is a human donor with alopecia areata.

The CDR3 nucleotides are TGTGCCAGCAGCTTAGTGCCTAGCGGGGGGTTGGATGAGCAGTTCTTC. The encoded protein is CASSLVPSGGLDEQFF. The chain employs TRBV7-2 and TRBJ2-1; 11 bases are a match to TRBD2. V was pared by 1 base and J by 8 bases, with 7 bases of the junction left unmatched. The germline V gene has CDR1 SGHTA and CDR2 FQGNSA. There are 16 residues in the CDR3.

This clone appeared once. V and J are TRBV13 and TRBJ2-2; 7 bases match TRBD1. CDR1 and CDR2 from the germline V gene are PRHDT and FYEKMQ (reference sequence). The CDR3 is 15 amino acids. The V and J ends lost 5 bases and 2 bases, in that order; junction bases with no gene match: 5. This CDR3 is CASSPGTENTGELFF. CDR3 DNA: TGTGCCAGCAGCCCCGGGACAGAAAACACCGGGGAGCTGTTTTTT.

V usage is TRBV10-2 and J usage is TRBJ1-5; D remains ambiguous. V lost 3 bases to trimming and J lost 5 bases, with 5 bases between them. Germline V gene lookup returns CDR1 WSHSY and CDR2 SAAADI. The CDR3 has 12 amino acids. CDR3 DNA sequence: TGCGCCAGCAGTGATTGGTATCAGCCCCAGCATTTT. Residues: CASSDWYQPQHF.

This clone was seen a handful of times. The chain carries TRBV15 and TRBJ2-5; no firm D call. There are 13 residues in the CDR3. V lost 7 bases and J lost 2, with 11 bases in between. Germline loops: CDR1 LNHNV, CDR2 YYDKDF (reference sequence). As DNA, the CDR3 is TGTGCCACCACTCCGAAGGGTCAAGAGACCCAGTACTTC. The encoded protein is CATTPKGQETQYF.

The chain has TRBV7-9 and TRBJ2-5, with D possibly TRBD2 on 5 matching bases. The V and J ends lost 5 bases and 5 bases respectively, with 18 bases between them. CDR3 length: 15 amino acids. CDR1 and CDR2 from the germline V gene are SEHNR and FQNEAQ (reference sequence). CDR3 nucleotides: TGTGCCAGCAGCGCTCCCCGGGGTGTTGGGGAGACCCAGTACTTC. Its protein is CASSAPRGVGETQYF. Based on the CDR3 plus reference TRBV7-9 and TRBJ2-5, the full variable domain is DTGVSQNPRHKITKRGQNVTFRCDPISEHNRLYWYRQTLGQGPEFLTYFQNEAQLEKSRLLSDRFSAERPKGSFSTLEIQRTEQGDSAMYLCASSAPRGVGETQYFGPGTRLLVL.

The genes are TRBV27 and TRBJ2-3; D may be TRBD2 (6 bases). V was cut by 3 bases and J by 0 bases, with 7 bases left in between. Germline-derived CDR1 and CDR2 are MNHEY and SMNVEV (reference sequence). This CDR3 spans 14 amino acids. This CDR3 reads CASSFAGSTDTQYF. The DNA for the CDR3 is TGTGCCAGCAGTTTCGCGGGGAGCACAGATACGCAGTATTTT.

This sequence joins TRBV5-6 and TRBJ2-1, with 13 nucleotides matching TRBD2. Germline V gene sequence: CDR1 SGHDT, CDR2 YYEEEE. V lost 5 bases, J lost 7 bases, and 9 bases stayed unmatched. The CDR3 spans 16 residues. The CDR3 nucleotides are TGTGCCAGCAGTTGGACTAGCGGGGGCCAGGGGAATGAGCAGTTCTTC. Amino acid sequence: CASSWTSGGQGNEQFF.

Comment on this clone: Other nucleotide sequences from this sample produce the same CDR3. The chain uses TRBV7-9 and TRBJ2-7; D uncertain. The CDR3 sequence is 12 residues long. V lost 3 bases and J 1 base, leaving 4 bases between the germline ends. Germline CDR1 and CDR2: SEHNR and FQNEAQ (reference sequence). The CDR3 DNA sequence: TGTGCCAGCAGCTTGGGTTCCTACGAGCAGTACTTC. Translating gives CASSLGSYEQYF. Filled out from reference TRBV7-9 and TRBJ2-7, the complete variable domain reads DTGVSQNPRHKITKRGQNVTFRCDPISEHNRLYWYRQTLGQGPEFLTYFQNEAQLEKSRLLSDRFSAERPKGSFSTLEIQRTEQGDSAMYLCASSLGSYEQYFGPGTRLTVT.

The gene calls are TRBV4-1 and TRBJ1-1, with 7 bases aligning to TRBD1. V gave up 2 bases and J gave up 0 bases; unmatched junction bases: 3. The CDR3 covers 15 residues. The germline gives CDR1 MGHRA, CDR2 YSYEKL. The CDR3 nucleotides are TGCGCCAGCAGCCAACGGACAGGAATGAACACTGAAGCTTTCTTT. Encoded protein: CASSQRTGMNTEAFF.

CDR3 loop: CASSQFFSNYEQYF. The CDR3 DNA is TGTGCCAGCAGCCAATTTTTCTCGAACTACGAGCAGTACTTC. The V and J genes are TRBV7-8 and TRBJ2-7; no firm D call. There are 14 residues in the CDR3. CDR1 is SGHVS, CDR2 FQNEAQ, per germline. Between the trimmed V and J ends, which lost 5 bases and 3 bases, there was a span of 14 bases.

The V call is TRBV30, the J call TRBJ2-7, with TRBD1 matching over 9 bases. CDR3 size: 14 residues. With V trimmed by 2 bases and J by 1 base, 3 bases remained unmatched. The germline V gene has CDR1 GTSNPN and CDR2 SVGIG (reference sequence). CDR3 region: CAWSTGTGSYEQYF. CDR3 nucleotides: TGTGCCTGGAGTACTGGGACAGGGTCCTACGAGCAGTACTTC.

The V call is TRBV10-3, the J call TRBJ2-6; possible D gene TRBD1, 6 bases. This CDR3 has 17 amino acids. The germline V gene has CDR1 ENHRY and CDR2 SYGVKD. Trimming stripped 2 bases from V and 0 bases from J, with 11 bases between. The CDR3 nucleotides read TGTGCCATCAGTGAGGGGGGCCCTAGCTCTGGGGCCAACGTCCTGACTTTC. Its protein is CAISEGGPSSGANVLTF.

This clone was recorded a few times. The rearrangement joins TRBV29-1 to TRBJ2-5; the D gene is possibly TRBD1 (6 bases). CDR1 is SQVTM and CDR2 is ANQGSEA in the germline V gene. The CDR3 runs 15 residues. V dropped 1 base and J dropped 1 base, with 13 bases sitting between them. CDR3 in amino acids: CSVEGTADSQETQYF. CDR3 nucleotide sequence: TGCAGCGTTGAAGGCACCGCGGACAGCCAAGAGACCCAGTACTTC.

The chain combines TRBV7-9 with TRBJ2-3; the D gene is possibly TRBD2 (6 bases). Germline CDR1 is SEHNR and CDR2 is FQNEAQ (reference sequence). The CDR3 runs to 17 residues. The V end was cut by 8 bases, the J end by 2 bases, with 23 bases between. The CDR3 nucleotides read TGTGCCAGCCTCACACTCGGGGGACCCCTCGACACAGATACGCAGTATTTT. Translated, it gives CASLTLGGPLDTDTQYF. The entire variable domain, with the rest obtained from reference TRBV7-9 and TRBJ2-3, is as follows: DTGVSQNPRHKITKRGQNVTFRCDPISEHNRLYWYRQTLGQGPEFLTYFQNEAQLEKSRLLSDRFSAERPKGSFSTLEIQRTEQGDSAMYLCASLTLGGPLDTDTQYFGPGTRLTVL.

V is TRBV4-1 and J is TRBJ1-5; the D gene is possibly TRBD1 (5 bases). V lost 0 bases and J 2 bases, leaving 8 bases between the germline ends. The CDR3 has 15 amino acids. CDR1 and CDR2 (germline): MGHRA, YSYEKL. The CDR3 sequence is CASSQDIGGNQPQHF. The CDR3 DNA reads TGCGCCAGCAGCCAAGATATAGGGGGCAATCAGCCCCAGCATTTT.

This clone appeared a few times. The gene calls are TRBV29-1 and TRBJ2-2; D may be TRBD1 or TRBD2 (6 bases each). CDR3 length equals 14 residues. Germline V CDR1 and CDR2: SQVTM, ANQGSEA. Deletions cut 4 bases from V and 4 bases from J, with 13 bases between. This CDR3 reads CSVVSGAGTGELFF. DNA for the CDR3: TGCAGCGTTGTATCGGGGGCCGGCACCGGGGAGCTGTTTTTT.

V usage is TRBV7-9 and J usage is TRBJ1-6; D unresolved. V was clipped by 5 bases and J by 10 bases, with 15 bases between them. Germline CDR1 SEHNR, CDR2 FQNEAQ (reference sequence). This CDR3 contains 14 residues. The CDR3 loop reads CASSPRRSESPLHF. The CDR3 DNA reads as TGTGCCAGCAGCCCAAGACGGTCGGAATCACCCCTCCACTTT. The full variable domain, with the rest looked up from reference TRBV7-9 and TRBJ1-6, is DTGVSQNPRHKITKRGQNVTFRCDPISEHNRLYWYRQTLGQGPEFLTYFQNEAQLEKSRLLSDRFSAERPKGSFSTLEIQRTEQGDSAMYLCASSPRRSESPLHFGNGTRLTVT.

The genes are TRBV5-4 and TRBJ2-2, with 9 bases fitting TRBD1. V lost 3 bases and J lost 5; bases outside the gene matches: 2. The CDR3 sequence is 14 residues long. Germline CDR1 SGHNT, CDR2 YYREEE (reference sequence). This CDR3 reads CASSYGQGTGELFF. CDR3 nucleotide sequence: TGTGCCAGCAGCTATGGACAGGGGACCGGGGAGCTGTTTTTT.

The genes are TRBV7-8 and TRBJ2-7; 9 bases match TRBD1. The germline V gene has CDR1 SGHVS and CDR2 FQNEAQ. Trimming cost V 2 bases and J 3 bases; bases outside gene matches: 5. The CDR3 has 15 amino acids. The CDR3 here is CASSLLGQGFYEQYF. CDR3 DNA sequence: TGTGCCAGCAGCTTACTTGGACAGGGGTTCTACGAGCAGTACTTC.

The CDR3 loop reads CAWRPRATNGYTF. In DNA form, the CDR3 reads TGTGCCTGGAGGCCCAGGGCGACGAATGGCTACACCTTC. The V call is TRBV30, the J call TRBJ1-2; tentatively, D is TRBD1 (5 bases). V lost 3 bases to trimming and J lost 6 bases, with 14 bases between them. The CDR3 contains 13 residues. The germline CDR1 and CDR2 sequences are GTSNPN and SVGIG (reference sequence).

The rearrangement links TRBV30 to TRBJ1-1; 9 positions match TRBD1. Germline loops: CDR1 GTSNPN, CDR2 SVGIG (reference sequence). The CDR3 extends over 17 amino acids. The trim removed 3 bases at V and 0 bases at J, leaving 11 bases unmatched. The CDR3 sequence is CAWRHHPGTGLNTEAFF. CDR3 coding DNA: TGTGCCTGGAGACATCACCCGGGGACAGGGTTGAACACTGAAGCTTTCTTT.

V and J are TRBV19 and TRBJ1-1, with 7 bases identical to TRBD1. The germline V gene has CDR1 LNHDA and CDR2 SQIVND (reference sequence). The V segment lost 6 bases and the J segment 5 bases; nucleotides outside the gene matches: 9. The CDR3 extends over 14 amino acids. The CDR3 DNA reads as TGTGCCAGTAGGGCAAAAGGACAGGTGACTGAAGCTTTCTTT. It codes for CASRAKGQVTEAFF.